This T cell receptor beta chain came from a study of blood T cell repertoires in COVID-19. Study as a whole: Samples taken during acute and convalescent COVID-19 were collected in the United States, Italy and Spain. T cells, B-cell-depleted T cells, or PBMCs provided the cDNA or gDNA that served as material.

Enrollment of patients from Seattle took place during active infection, with longitudinal follow-up. Sequencing used immunoSEQ multiplex PCR; TCRdb keeps in-frame clones, though not all of them. The sample has roughly 180,000 clones; roughly 80% are singletons. Notes on this clone: Other nucleotide sequences in the sample specify the same CDR3.

V lost 5 bases, J lost 2 bases, and 10 bases lay in between. Germline-derived CDR1 and CDR2 are MNHEY and SMNVEV (reference sequence). This CDR3 contains 13 residues. This chain uses TRBV27 with TRBJ2-7, with a weak D call TRBD2 (6 bases). The specimen was peripheral blood. The receptor comes from a woman between 40 and 55 years old with COVID-19, enrolled during active disease. Here the CDR3 reads CASSLGLAYEQYF. The CDR3 bases are TGTGCCAGCAGTCTGGGACTTGCCTACGAGCAGTACTTC.